This T cell receptor (beta chain) was sequenced for a study of cytomegalovirus exposure and HLA in healthy donors. Use of 60 Vbeta and 13 Jbeta primers characterized the PCR. Sequenced by immunoSEQ multiplex PCR; TCRdb stores in-frame clones only, minus some. The table shows about 95,000 clones, with just over 70% occurring only once. This clone occurred once. The germline V and J ends were trimmed by 0 bases and 5 bases, with 13 bases remaining between them. In germline, CDR1 is SGDLS, CDR2 YYNGEE. The CDR3 consists of 15 residues. The receptor was derived from a man between 60 and 75 years old in good health and CMV-seronegative. What was sequenced was PBMCs. The gene calls are TRBV9 and TRBJ2-3, with no clear D. The CDR3 region is CASSVGGTTVDTQYF. CDR3 coding DNA: TGTGCCAGCAGCGTAGGTGGTACTACGGTAGATACGCAGTATTTT.